These 5 T cell receptor beta chains were all obtained from the same sample, sequenced in a study of shared clonotypes between healthy human individuals. Repertoires were generated with immunoSEQ multiplex PCR, while TCRdb's copy carries only in-frame clones and drops some. In the table there are over 2 million clones, 85% to 95% of which are singletons. The sequencing sample was made of naive CD4+ T cells from PBMCs. Subset described: CD45RA+ positively selected. Receptor source: a man between 18 and 35 years old in good health. Some clones in this sample may be carry-over from other donors' samples.

The chain has TRBV7-9 and TRBJ2-5; possibly TRBD1 for D (5 bases). Germline values: CDR1 SEHNR, CDR2 FQNEAQ (reference sequence). V was pared by 5 bases and J by 11 bases, with 15 bases between. The CDR3 loop spans 12 amino acids. CDR3 in DNA: TGTGCCAGCAGCGGGCAGGGAATGGAGCAGTACTTC. Its translation: CASSGQGMEQYF.

This clone was seen only once. This chain links TRBV9 with TRBJ2-1, with 10 bases identical to TRBD1. Germline-derived CDR1 and CDR2 are SGDLS and YYNGEE. CDR3 size: 16 residues. The trim removed 4 bases at V and 2 bases at J, leaving 6 bases unmatched. CDR3 in amino acids: CASSRQGASAYNEQFF. CDR3 bases: TGTGCCAGCAGCCGACAGGGGGCTTCAGCCTACAATGAGCAGTTCTTC.

The chain couples TRBV7-3 to TRBJ2-1; TRBD2 matches at 8 bases. V shed 6 bases and J 3 bases; nucleotides not matched to a gene: 10. This CDR3 is built from 16 residues. In germline, CDR1 is SGHTA, CDR2 FQGTGA. CDR3: CASRLSSGNIYNEQFF. The CDR3 DNA reads as TGTGCCAGCAGGTTGAGTAGCGGGAACATCTACAATGAGCAGTTCTTC.

The chain has TRBV6-5 and TRBJ2-7, with TRBD2 identical over 7 bases. Trimming cost V 1 base and J 4 bases; bases outside gene matches: 7. The CDR3 consists of 15 residues. Germline-derived CDR1 and CDR2 are MNHEY and SVGAGI. This CDR3 is CASSYYPSGRYEQYF. In DNA form, the CDR3 reads TGTGCCAGCAGTTACTACCCTAGCGGACGATACGAGCAGTACTTC.

The genes are TRBV6-1 and TRBJ1-5; 9 bases agree with TRBD1. The V segment lost 3 bases and the J segment 5 bases; nucleotides outside the gene matches: 11. The CDR3 loop spans 17 amino acids. CDR1 and CDR2 (germline): MNHNS, SASEGT. CDR3 nucleotides: TGTGCCAGCAGTGATCCGGGACAGGGAGGAGGGCATCAGCCCCAGCATTTT. The encoded protein is CASSDPGQGGGHQPQHF.